This TCR beta chain was sequenced for a study of blood T cells in healthy people across ages. As to this clonotype: Its cognate antigen is unknown.

Total RNA extraction produced at least 5.5 micrograms (per sample) for the study. Then a second PCR, running about 6 to 11 cycles, was carried out with a sample-barcoded 5' primer and a J-beta primer mix. From the 5' RACE reads, TCRdb called clonotypes with MiXCR, one entry per CDR3 protein. The table has 1.5 million to 2 million distinct CDR3 sequences, about two fifths seen once. This CDR3 spans 16 amino acids. V was shortened by 4 bases and J by 0 bases, with 17 bases between the two germline ends. CDR1 and CDR2 from the germline V gene are SGDLS and YYNGEE. The study, taken as a whole, reports: Naive T cell percentage by flow cytometry tracked strongly with beta diversity.

The receptor was isolated from a human donor in good health. The rearrangement uses TRBV9 and TRBJ2-7; D gene ambiguous. The sample comprised blood. CDR3 region: CASSPRGRQSSYEQYF. DNA for the CDR3: TGTGCCAGCAGCCCCCGAGGCAGGCAGAGCTCCTACGAGCAGTACTTC.